This T cell receptor beta chain came from a study of CD8 T cells in Susac syndrome. Germline CDR1 MDHEN, CDR2 SYDVKM. The CDR3 totals 15 residues. V was clipped by 6 bases and J by 3 bases; unmatched bases: 9. Study-level findings and limits: Roughly 5 Susac-specific public clones appeared in CD8+ TEMRA repertoires, and sixteen in total CD8+ repertoires.

Turning to this clonotype: The target antigen is unknown.

CD8+ and CD4+ T cells circulating in blood were sequenced for TCR beta. It was with random hexamers that roughly 0.5 to 1 ug RNA was reverse transcribed. Amplification of the TCR beta CDR3 was carried out by immunoSEQ multiplex PCR, which spanned a total of 54 Vbeta and 13 Jbeta segments. TCRdb analysed the immunoSEQ multiplex PCR reads with MiXCR anew, one entry per CDR3 protein. The sample holds around 100,000 distinct CDR3 sequences, roughly 96% seen once. This sequence was found in a human donor with Susac syndrome. The rearrangement joins TRBV28 to TRBJ2-3; 7 bases are a match to TRBD1. The sequenced sample consisted of CD8+ T cells from PBMCs. CDR3 loop: CASSGRTGETDTQYF. As DNA, the CDR3 is TGTGCCAGCAGCGGCCGGACAGGTGAAACAGATACGCAGTATTTT.